The 3 T cell receptor beta chains given below trace back to one sample, sequenced in a study of shared clonotypes between healthy human individuals. The data were produced by immunoSEQ multiplex PCR, yet TCRdb's version contains in-frame clones alone and is incomplete. Of more than 1.2 million clones in the sample, roughly 98.5% are singletons; the top ten hold under 0.45%. Sequencing was done on a sample of naive CD4+ T cells sorted from blood. Subset: CD45RA+ positively selected. The source of these receptors is a man under 40 in good health.

On this clone: Other DNA variants within this sample encode the same CDR3. V usage is TRBV30 and J usage is TRBJ2-7, with D possibly being TRBD1 or TRBD2 (5 bases each). CDR1 is GTSNPN and CDR2 is SVGIG in the germline V gene (reference sequence). Deletions cut 0 bases from V and 3 bases from J, with 9 bases between. The CDR3 has 13 residues. The CDR3: CAWSVGTLYEQYF. The CDR3 DNA reads TGTGCCTGGAGTGTAGGGACCCTCTACGAGCAGTACTTC.

The chain employs TRBV19 and TRBJ1-1; perhaps TRBD1 as D (6 bases). This CDR3 has 14 amino acids. V was cut by 3 bases and J by 5 bases, with 13 bases left in between. Germline loops: CDR1 LNHDA, CDR2 SQIVND (reference sequence). The DNA for the CDR3 is TGTGCCAGTAGTATCTTGGCAGGGGATACTGAAGCTTTCTTT. As protein: CASSILAGDTEAFF.

The gene calls are TRBV18 and TRBJ2-5; 14 bases line up with TRBD2. Trimming took 3 bases from V and 4 from J; bases not matched to a gene: 4. The CDR3 sequence is 16 residues long. Germline CDR1 and CDR2: KGHSH and LQKENI. Written as DNA, the CDR3 is TGTGCCAGCTCACCTTCGACTAGCGGGAGGGTAGAGACCCAGTACTTC. Its protein product is CASSPSTSGRVETQYF. Full variable domain (rest looked up from reference TRBV18 and TRBJ2-5): NAGVMQNPRHLVRRRGQEARLRCSPMKGHSHVYWYRQLPEEGLKFMVYLQKENIIDESGMPKERFSAEFPKEGPSILRIQQVVRGDSAAYFCASSPSTSGRVETQYFGPGTRLLVL.